One and the same sample provided the 23 T cell receptor beta chains below, sequenced in a study of T cells in Graves' hyperthyroidism and ophthalmopathy. The investigators amplified TCR beta CDR3 regions from RNA transcripts. HTBI primers were used for first-round RT-PCR of the TCR CDR3. TCRdb itself ran the multiplex PCR reads through MiXCR, one entry per CDR3 protein. The data hold over 700,000 distinct CDR3 sequences, with about a third observed a single time. Material for sequencing was blood. Receptors originate from a woman aged 35 to 49 with Graves' hyperthyroidism.

This clonotype was counted many times. The CDR3 here is CASRSSGRYEQYF. In DNA form, the CDR3 reads TGTGCCAGCAGGTCCAGCGGGAGATACGAGCAGTACTTC. The chain links TRBV7-6 to TRBJ2-7, with 8 bases that match TRBD2. The V gene's germline CDR1 is SGHVS and CDR2 FNYEAQ. V lost 6 bases, J lost 4 bases, and 5 bases stayed unmatched. The CDR3 has 13 amino acids.

V gene TRBV12-3 or TRBV12-4 combines with J gene TRBJ1-2; D is uncertain. Trimming removed 5 bases at V and 1 base at J, with 14 bases between. The CDR3 has 15 amino acids. The CDR3 DNA sequence: TGTGCCAGCAGTCCGCGTGCGTCGCATAACTATGGCTACACCTTC. Residues: CASSPRASHNYGYTF.

CDR3: CASRLAGTVYQETQYF. The CDR3 coding sequence is TGTGCCAGCAGGCTAGCCGGGACAGTGTACCAAGAGACCCAGTACTTC. The V call is TRBV12-3 or TRBV12-4, the J call TRBJ2-5; the match to TRBD1 covers 7 bases. After removal of 6 bases from V and 0 bases from J, the junction contained 10 bases not matched to a gene. This CDR3 region has 16 residues.

This clonotype was recorded at least ten times. The chain employs TRBV7-9 and TRBJ2-7; D possibly corresponds to TRBD1 (6 bases). The CDR3 runs 14 residues. Germline V CDR1 and CDR2: SEHNR, FQNEAQ (reference sequence). V dropped 3 bases and J dropped 2 bases, with 11 bases sitting between them. DNA for the CDR3: TGTGCCAGCAGCTTCGACAGGAATCCCTACGAGCAGTACTTC. Its protein is CASSFDRNPYEQYF. The complete variable domain, with remaining parts taken from reference TRBV7-9 and TRBJ2-7, reads DTGVSQNPRHKITKRGQNVTFRCDPISEHNRLYWYRQTLGQGPEFLTYFQNEAQLEKSRLLSDRFSAERPKGSFSTLEIQRTEQGDSAMYLCASSFDRNPYEQYFGPGTRLTVT.

The sample holds many counts of this clonotype. The chain has TRBV19 and TRBJ1-6; D is undetermined. The germline CDR1 and CDR2 sequences are LNHDA and SQIVND (reference sequence). Deletions cut 5 bases from V and 5 bases from J, with 10 bases between. This CDR3 is 14 amino acids long. The CDR3 is CASSPRTDNSPLHF. The DNA of the CDR3 is TGTGCCAGTAGTCCCAGGACGGATAATTCACCCCTCCACTTT.

About this clonotype itself: No DNA is shown, since the ends of the CDR3 on it are uncertain; the CDR3 is the one TCRdb lists. The chain uses TRBV6-5 and TRBJ1-5. The length of the CDR3 is 15 amino acids, counting both ends. Germline lookup yields CDR1 MNHEY and CDR2 SVGAGI. CDR3: CASSSSENSNQPQHF.

This clonotype was seen a handful of times. One junction end does not reproduce the germline sequence, and a read error may be involved. The rearrangement links TRBV19 to TRBJ1-2; tentatively, D is TRBD1 (6 bases). Germline V gives CDR1 LNHDA, CDR2 SQIVND (reference sequence). The length of the CDR3 is 16 residues. In DNA form, the CDR3 reads TGCGCCAGCAGCCAATTAGCCGGGACAAGATACTATGGCTACACCTTC. Protein product: CASSQLAGTRYYGYTF.

V is TRBV12-3 or TRBV12-4 and J is TRBJ2-2, with D maybe TRBD1 (6 bases). Trimming shortened V by 4 bases and J by 4 bases, and 16 bases separated the two germline ends. CDR3 length: 16 amino acids. DNA of the CDR3: TGTGCCAGCAGTTCGTTGTACAGGGATATCACCGGGGAGCTGTTTTTT. Translation: CASSSLYRDITGELFF.

The V and J genes are TRBV7-2 and TRBJ2-7; the D gene is possibly TRBD2 (6 bases). Trimming took off 5 bases at V and 2 bases at J, with 19 bases between the two ends. Germline CDR1 SGHTA, CDR2 FQGNSA. This CDR3 has 16 amino acids. The CDR3 region has the DNA TGTGCCAGCAGCCGAAATACCGGGACTGTTCCCTACGAGCAGTACTTC. It is translated as CASSRNTGTVPYEQYF.

This clonotype was detected only a few times. CDR3 protein: CASSPTLYTGELFF. The CDR3 DNA reads TGTGCCAGCAGCCCTACACTCTACACCGGGGAGCTGTTTTTT. The V call is TRBV14, the J call TRBJ2-2; the D is unclear. This CDR3 has 14 amino acids. Germline CDR1 reads SGHDN; CDR2 reads FVKESK. V lost 4 bases, J lost 3 bases, and 9 bases lay in between.

This clonotype has just a few counts. The rearrangement uses TRBV7-9 and TRBJ1-4; D gene uncertain. This CDR3 spans 15 amino acids. The V end was cut by 4 bases, the J end by 2 bases, with 11 bases between. Per germline, CDR1 SEHNR and CDR2 FQNEAQ (reference sequence). The CDR3 nucleotides are TGTGCCAGCAGCTACGGGGAGAGGACTAATGAAAAACTGTTTTTT. Protein: CASSYGERTNEKLFF.

The chain joins TRBV7-8 to TRBJ2-7; D remains unclear. The germline V and J ends were trimmed by 0 bases and 8 bases, with 14 bases remaining between them. Germline values: CDR1 SGHVS, CDR2 FQNEAQ. The CDR3 totals 14 residues. CDR3 DNA sequence: TGTGCCAGCAGCTTAGCGCATAAGGAAGGCAAGCAGTACTTC. Residues: CASSLAHKEGKQYF.

V gene TRBV11-2 combines with J gene TRBJ1-5; TRBD1 aligns across 9 bases. Germline values: CDR1 SGHAT, CDR2 FQNNGV. V lost 6 bases, J lost 2 bases, and 5 bases stayed unmatched. This CDR3 spans 15 amino acids. CDR3 sequence: CASRRTGAGNQPQHF. CDR3 DNA sequence: TGTGCCAGCAGACGGACAGGGGCAGGCAATCAGCCCCAGCATTTT.

Ten or more counts support this clonotype. This rearrangement joins TRBV7-9 to TRBJ1-6, with D unresolved. V lost 3 bases, J lost 9 bases, and 6 bases lay in between. This CDR3 spans 12 amino acids. The V gene's germline CDR1 is SEHNR and CDR2 FQNEAQ (reference sequence). The CDR3, as DNA: TGTGCCAGCAGCTTGGCAGGTTCACCCCTCCACTTT. Translating it yields CASSLAGSPLHF.

The chain carries TRBV19 and TRBJ1-4; D perhaps matches TRBD1 (5 bases). Trimming removed 3 bases from V and 9 bases from J, with 11 bases in between. The CDR3 covers 13 residues. Germline lookup yields CDR1 LNHDA and CDR2 SQIVND (reference sequence). In DNA form, the CDR3 reads TGTGCCAGTAGTATGGGGGGAGAGAAAAAACTGTTTTTT. Its protein product is CASSMGGEKKLFF.

The rearrangement uses TRBV6-1 and TRBJ1-2, with no clear D. Trimming left V 2 bases short and J 8 bases short, with 15 bases between. CDR3 length: 14 residues. The V gene's germline CDR1 is MNHNS and CDR2 SASEGT. CDR3 nucleotides: TGTGCCAGCAGTGAATTGATCCTGCTTGCCGGCTACACCTTC. Encoded protein: CASSELILLAGYTF.

The V call is TRBV7-9, the J call TRBJ2-7; D tentatively reads TRBD1 or TRBD2 (6 bases each). The V end was cut by 1 base, the J end by 5 bases, with 18 bases between. Germline values: CDR1 SEHNR, CDR2 FQNEAQ (reference sequence). This CDR3 has 16 residues. CDR3 DNA: TGTGCCAGCAGCTTAGTCCCCGGGGGCTCTGGGAACGAGCAGTACTTC. Translation: CASSLVPGGSGNEQYF.

The sample holds a few counts of this clonotype. J is TRBJ2-7 and V is TRBV19; 15 bases align to TRBD2. The trim removed 8 bases at V and 2 bases at J, leaving 7 bases unmatched. The V gene's germline CDR1 is LNHDA and CDR2 SQIVND (reference sequence). The CDR3 has 16 residues. DNA for the CDR3: TGTGCCAGTCGTCCGGGACTAGCGGGAGGCCCCTACGAGCAGTACTTC. It encodes CASRPGLAGGPYEQYF.

This sequence joins TRBV7-3 and TRBJ1-2, with D tentatively TRBD1 (5 bases). Germline V lookup: CDR1 SGHTA, CDR2 FQGTGA. Between the trimmed V and J ends, which lost 6 bases and 0 bases, there was a span of 14 bases. CDR3 size: 15 residues. CDR3 nucleotide sequence: TGTGCCAGCAGGTCACTGGGGCCTACTAACTATGGCTACACCTTC. The encoded protein is CASRSLGPTNYGYTF.

This clonotype turned up a few times. A read error may account for a junction end that differs from germline. The chain is built from TRBV4-3 and TRBJ2-7, with a weak D call TRBD1 (6 bases). The CDR3 runs to 15 residues. CDR1 is LGHNA and CDR2 is YSLEER in the germline V gene. The CDR3 bases are TGTGCCAGCAGCCAAGATAGGGGGAGTTCCTACGAGCAGTACTTC. It yields the protein CASSQDRGSSYEQYF.

In the case of this clonotype: A much larger clone lies a single base off, so this may be a read error. The genes are TRBV7-2 and TRBJ2-7; perhaps D is TRBD1 or TRBD2 (5 bases each). CDR1 is SGHTA and CDR2 is FQGNSA in the germline V gene. This CDR3 is 15 amino acids long. The CDR3 loop is CASSLSGTGSNEQYF. The CDR3 DNA reads TGTGCCAGCAGCTTATCCGGGACGGGCTCCAACGAGCAGTACTTC.

Worth noting for this clonotype: A clone one base away is much larger, so this may be a read error. The V gene is TRBV20-1, the J gene TRBJ2-5; TRBD2 might be the D (6 bases). The end of the DNA fits TRBJ2-7 better, so the J call may be wrong. The CDR3 runs 12 residues. The germline gives CDR1 DFQATT, CDR2 SNEGSKA (reference sequence). CDR3 protein: CSAGEEGYEQYF. The CDR3 DNA reads TGCAGTGCTGGAGAGGAGGGGTACGAGCAGTACTTC.

In this sample, this clonotype turned up a few times. This rearrangement joins TRBV6-6 to TRBJ2-7; possibly TRBD2 for D (5 bases). The CDR3 totals 13 residues. Per the germline V gene, CDR1 is MNHNY and CDR2 is SVGAGI (reference sequence). Trimming shortened V by 6 bases and J by 5 bases, and 14 bases separated the two germline ends. DNA for the CDR3: TGTGCCAGCAGAATGGGGAGTGGGAACGAGCAGTACTTC. It specifies CASRMGSGNEQYF.